These 31 T cell receptor beta chains were all obtained from the same sample, sequenced in a study of monozygotic twins with inflammatory bowel disease. TCRdb reprocessed the 5' RACE reads and stores each CDR3 protein as one record, lacking DNA. The specimen's table records hundreds of thousands of distinct CDR3 sequences. Material: blood. These receptors were taken from a human donor with ulcerative colitis or Crohn's disease, or a healthy co-twin of an affected twin (not recorded which).

The chain combines TRBV20-1 with TRBJ1-5; absent DNA, TCRdb's TRBD1 call cannot be checked. Germline CDR1 is DFQATT and CDR2 is SNEGSKA (reference sequence). The CDR3 is 15 amino acids. CDR3 amino acids: CSARQGAASNQPQHF.

The V call is TRBV20-1, the J call TRBJ1-1; TCRdb selects TRBD1, and the lack of DNA leaves this call unchecked. The CDR3 is made up of 12 amino acids. The germline V gene encodes CDR1 DFQATT and CDR2 SNEGSKA (reference sequence). The CDR3 region is CSASPLGTEAFF.

This rearrangement joins TRBV20-1 to TRBJ2-2; TCRdb designates TRBD2, a call that cannot be tested without DNA. The CDR3 totals 17 residues. Germline values: CDR1 DFQATT, CDR2 SNEGSKA (reference sequence). The CDR3 is CSARVTREAPGTGELFF.

The chain combines TRBV7-2 with TRBJ2-6. This CDR3 is built from 16 residues. Looked up from germline, CDR1 is SGHTA and CDR2 is FQGNSA. CDR3 in amino acids: CASSLLTSSGANVLTF.

The chain joins TRBV28 to TRBJ1-4. The CDR3 has 14 residues. Germline-derived CDR1 and CDR2 are MDHEN and SYDVKM. The CDR3 loop reads CASSLVGYGEKLFF.

The chain couples TRBV27 to TRBJ2-1; TCRdb reports TRBD1, a call that lacks DNA to check it against. The length of the CDR3 is 17 residues. Germline loops: CDR1 MNHEY, CDR2 SMNVEV (reference sequence). The CDR3 sequence is CASSLYGTLKGFNEQFF.

This sequence joins TRBV29-1 and TRBJ2-7; TCRdb calls TRBD1, which cannot be checked without DNA. CDR1 and CDR2 (germline): SQVTM, ANQGSEA. The CDR3 totals 13 residues. The CDR3: CSATRQGPSEQYF.

V and J are TRBV30 and TRBJ2-1; the TCRdb D gene call, TRBD1, has no DNA to confirm it. CDR1 is GTSNPN, CDR2 SVGIG, per germline (reference sequence). This CDR3 comprises 12 residues. The CDR3 protein is CAWSPDTAEQFF.

J is TRBJ1-6 and V is TRBV10-3. This CDR3 has 15 residues. Per germline, CDR1 ENHRY and CDR2 SYGVKD. CDR3 residues: CAISESMVSNSPLHF.

The rearrangement links TRBV6-1 to TRBJ1-3. Germline lookup yields CDR1 MNHNS and CDR2 SASEGT. The CDR3 is 12 amino acids. Here the CDR3 reads CASTSSGNTIYF.

The chain combines TRBV18 with TRBJ1-2; TCRdb gives TRBD1 as the D gene, but with no DNA this cannot be confirmed. The CDR3 has 15 residues. The germline V gene encodes CDR1 KGHSH and CDR2 LQKENI. This CDR3 reads CASSPKTGQGGGYTF.

CDR3 sequence reads: CASSWVPGANEQFF. J is TRBJ2-1 and V is TRBV5-1; lacking DNA, the TRBD1 call made by TCRdb goes unchecked. The CDR3 is 14 residues long. Germline V gives CDR1 SGHRS, CDR2 YFSETQ. Together with reference TRBV5-1 and TRBJ2-1, the CDR3 gives the full variable domain: KAGVTQTPRYLIKTRGQQVTLSCSPISGHRSVSWYQQTPGQGLQFLFEYFSETQRNKGNFPGRFSGRQFSNSRSEMNVSTLELGDSALYLCASSWVPGANEQFFGPGTRLTVL.

This rearrangement joins TRBV27 to TRBJ1-2; the D call of TRBD1 rests on TCRdb alone, since no DNA is present to check it. The length of the CDR3 is 14 residues. The V gene's germline CDR1 is MNHEY and CDR2 SMNVEV (reference sequence). The CDR3 region is CASSRGDRDYGYTF.

The V gene is TRBV23-1, the J gene TRBJ2-3. TRBV23-1 belongs to the ORF category, with a function that is uncertain. The CDR3 spans 12 residues. The CDR3 here is CASPQRTDTQYF.

The chain has TRBV28 and TRBJ2-2; TCRdb indicates TRBD1, and absent DNA this call remains unverified. The germline gives CDR1 MDHEN, CDR2 SYDVKM. The CDR3 has 16 residues. CDR3 loop: CASSLWGQGDTGELFF.

The chain carries TRBV10-3 and TRBJ2-7; TCRdb indicates TRBD2, and absent DNA this call remains unverified. The CDR3 length is 12 residues. Germline values: CDR1 ENHRY, CDR2 SYGVKD. CDR3: CATGGLQDEQYF.

The chain employs TRBV5-4 and TRBJ2-5; TCRdb lists TRBD1, though no DNA is available to test this call. The CDR3 is made up of 13 amino acids. CDR1 and CDR2 (germline): SGHNT, YYREEE (reference sequence). CDR3 residues: CAGSRGGGETQYF.

This chain links TRBV20-1 with TRBJ2-7; TCRdb selects TRBD1, and the lack of DNA leaves this call unchecked. The CDR3 consists of 15 residues. Germline V gene data show CDR1 as DFQATT and CDR2 as SNEGSKA (reference sequence). The CDR3 loop reads CSAEPGAKRGVGQYF.

The chain couples TRBV28 to TRBJ1-1. Germline loops: CDR1 MDHEN, CDR2 SYDVKM. The CDR3 consists of 13 residues. The CDR3 sequence is CASSLYQNTEAFF.

The chain recombines TRBV7-2 with TRBJ2-2; TCRdb reports TRBD1, a call that lacks DNA to check it against. Germline V gene sequence: CDR1 SGHTA, CDR2 FQGNSA. This CDR3 contains 14 residues. Here the CDR3 reads CASSLVQGTGELFF.

The J gene is TRBJ1-1, the V gene TRBV29-1; the D call from TCRdb, TRBD1, cannot be confirmed without DNA. The length of the CDR3 is 12 residues. Germline CDR1 is SQVTM and CDR2 is ANQGSEA. This chain's CDR3 is CSARGMNTEAFF.

This chain uses TRBV5-1 with TRBJ2-6; TCRdb's D call, TRBD2, is unchecked because there is no DNA. Germline assignment: CDR1 SGHRS and CDR2 YFSETQ. This CDR3 is 18 amino acids long. Here the CDR3 reads CASSLTGLPPSGANVLTF. The full variable domain, in which reference TRBV5-1 and TRBJ2-6 provide the parts outside the CDR3, is KAGVTQTPRYLIKTRGQQVTLSCSPISGHRSVSWYQQTPGQGLQFLFEYFSETQRNKGNFPGRFSGRQFSNSRSEMNVSTLELGDSALYLCASSLTGLPPSGANVLTFGAGSRLTVL.

This chain uses TRBV7-2 with TRBJ2-1; no DNA is available, so the TRBD2 call from TCRdb remains unchecked. There are 14 residues in the CDR3. Germline loops: CDR1 SGHTA, CDR2 FQGNSA. The CDR3 is CASSPGPDYNEQFF.

J is TRBJ1-3 and V is TRBV29-1. CDR1 and CDR2 (germline): SQVTM, ANQGSEA. The CDR3 is 13 residues long. The CDR3 loop is CSVDSSSGNTIYF.

The CDR3 spells CASSEGGWGPYGYTF. This rearrangement joins TRBV7-9 to TRBJ1-2. CDR3 length equals 15 residues. Germline V gives CDR1 SEHNR, CDR2 FQNEAQ (reference sequence).

The chain links TRBV7-2 to TRBJ2-1; TCRdb designates TRBD2, a call that cannot be tested without DNA. From germline, CDR1 is SGHTA and CDR2 FQGNSA. The CDR3 is made up of 17 amino acids. CDR3 residues: CASSLSSLAILYNEQFF.

This rearrangement joins TRBV4-3 to TRBJ2-2. The CDR3 totals 18 residues. Germline values: CDR1 LGHNA, CDR2 YSLEER. CDR3 residues: CASSQDNGWESNTGELFF.

CDR3 protein: CSVQRGHLTDTQYF. The chain links TRBV29-1 to TRBJ2-3; with no DNA, the TCRdb D assignment of TRBD1 cannot be verified. The CDR3 covers 14 residues. Germline values: CDR1 SQVTM, CDR2 ANQGSEA.

This chain connects TRBV25-1 to TRBJ2-1; TCRdb's assignment of TRBD1 cannot be checked, as there is no DNA. The length of the CDR3 is 15 residues. CDR1 and CDR2 (germline): MGHDK, SYGVNS. The CDR3 here is CASSAPGTGGIEQFF. Filled out from reference TRBV25-1 and TRBJ2-1, the complete variable domain reads EADIYQTPRYLVIGTGKKITLECSQTMGHDKMYWYQQDPGMELHLIHYSYGVNSTEKGDLSSESTVSRIRTEHFPLTLESARPSHTSQYLCASSAPGTGGIEQFFGPGTRLTVL.

This chain uses TRBV9 with TRBJ2-1. The CDR3 length is 14 residues. Germline V gene lookup returns CDR1 SGDLS and CDR2 YYNGEE. The CDR3 sequence: CASSLSGRDNEQFF.

The chain employs TRBV19 and TRBJ1-5. Germline values: CDR1 LNHDA, CDR2 SQIVND (reference sequence). The CDR3 sequence is 15 residues long. The CDR3 region is CASSIGRFSNQPQHF.